Sequencing of this T cell receptor beta chain was carried out in a study of blood T cell repertoires in COVID-19. J was trimmed by 10 bases and V by 0 bases; bases with no gene match: 4. There are 13 residues in the CDR3. From germline, CDR1 is SGDLS and CDR2 YYNGEE. Measured with immunoSEQ multiplex PCR; TCRdb has only the in-frame clones, and not every one. The data hold 400,000 to 500,000 clones, with approximately 88% observed a single time. Sequenced: PBMCs or T cells enriched from blood (not recorded which). The sequence came from a woman between 35 and 50 years old who had recovered from COVID-19. The J gene is TRBJ2-1, the V gene TRBV9, with 7 bases matching TRBD2. This chain's CDR3 is CASSVELREEQFF. The CDR3 DNA reads TGTGCCAGCAGCGTAGAGTTGCGGGAGGAGCAGTTCTTC.